These T cell receptor beta chains were read from a single sample in a study of blood T cell repertoires in COVID-19. Method: immunoSEQ multiplex PCR; TCRdb's copy keeps in-frame clones and lacks some. Among about 150,000 clones listed, more than 75% were seen once. The sample was PBMCs or T cells enriched from blood (not recorded which). Receptors were obtained from a woman aged 45-65 years who had recovered from COVID-19. Each CDR3 is given with its conserved first and last residue. Each record gives: clone size, J gene, D gene, V gene, CDR3 DNA, CDR3 protein. The D gene is left open where the match is weak. Only part of the rows carry a size: once, few, many, or a class if the clone is expanded.

>.|TRBJ1-4|TRBD1|TRBV7-2
TGTGCCAGCAGCGTGACGACAGGGGGAAATGAAAAACTGTTTTTT
CASSVTTGGNEKLFF
>few|TRBJ2-1|.|TRBV29-1
TGCAGCGTTGCTGTCAGAAACAATGAGCAGTTCTTC
CSVAVRNNEQFF
>.|TRBJ2-2|.|TRBV4-1
TGCGCCAGCAGCCAAGTTATTGGCGGGGTGAACACCGGGGAGCTGTTTTTT
CASSQVIGGVNTGELFF
>.|TRBJ2-5|TRBD2|TRBV5-4
TGTGCCAGCAGCTTGGCCCTAGCGGGAGGGCAAGAGACCCAGTACTTC
CASSLALAGGQETQYF
>.|TRBJ2-2|.|TRBV10-3
TGTGCCATCAGTGAGTCACCAGGTGACACCGGGGAGCTGTTTTTT
CAISESPGDTGELFF
>.|TRBJ2-5|TRBD2|TRBV11-3
TGTGCCAGCAGAGCGCGCGCGGGAGATATAGAGGCCCAGTACTTC
CASRARAGDIEAQYF
>.|TRBJ2-3|.|TRBV2
TGTGCCAGCAGCTCCAGGGAATCCCGCACAGATACGCAGTATTTT
CASSSRESRTDTQYF
>.|TRBJ2-7|.|TRBV30
TGTGCCTGGGGAAGACAGGTTTCCTACGAGCAGTACTTC
CAWGRQVSYEQYF
>.|TRBJ2-7|TRBD2|TRBV9
TGTGCCAGCCCTACCTGGACTAGGAATGAGCAGTACTTC
CASPTWTRNEQYF
>.|TRBJ2-1|TRBD2|TRBV5-1
TGCGCCAGCAGCTTGGCCTCGGGACTACCCGAATACAATGAGCAGTTCTTC
CASSLASGLPEYNEQFF
>few|TRBJ1-5|.|TRBV7-3
TGTGCCAGCAGCTTAGTGTACGGATCCGACTCGGATCAGCCCCAGCATTTT
CASSLVYGSDSDQPQHF
>.|TRBJ2-7|TRBD1|TRBV11-2
TGTGCCAGCAGCTTAGATGGGACAGGGCTATCCTACGAGCAGTACTTC
CASSLDGTGLSYEQYF
>.|TRBJ2-5|.|TRBV28
TGTGCCAGCAGTTTTGCGGGAATCGTTGTCGGGACCCAGTACTTC
CASSFAGIVVGTQYF
>.|TRBJ2-1|.|TRBV10-1
TGCGCCAGCAGTTTTAGCGGCTCTTATGACAATGAGCAGTTCTTC
CASSFSGSYDNEQFF
>.|TRBJ2-1|TRBD2|TRBV11-3
TGTGCCAGCAGCTCGATGGGACTAGCGGACAATGAGCAGTTCTTC
CASSSMGLADNEQFF
>.|TRBJ2-1|.|TRBV19
TGTGCCACCGAGGCTAATGACTACAATGAGCAGTTCTTC
CATEANDYNEQFF
>.|TRBJ2-3|.|TRBV10-2
TGCGCCAGCAGTGATACCTACACAGATACGCAGTATTTT
CASSDTYTDTQYF
>.|TRBJ2-1|TRBD2|TRBV7-3
TGTGCCAGCAGCTCCCAGGGACTAGCGGGAGGGTTCCACAATGAGCAGTTCTTC
CASSSQGLAGGFHNEQFF
>.|TRBJ2-3|.|TRBV21-1
TGTGCCAGCAGCACGACTAGCGGGATCCCCTGCACAGATACGCAGTATTTT
CASSTTSGIPCTDTQYF
>.|TRBJ1-5|TRBD1|TRBV6-5
TGTGCCAGCAGTTACAACCAGGGGGCCAATCAGCCCCAGCATTTT
CASSYNQGANQPQHF
>.|TRBJ1-5|TRBD1|TRBV6-5
TGTGCCAGCAGCCGCGGACAGGGAGGTCAGCCCCAGCATTTT
CASSRGQGGQPQHF
>once|TRBJ2-7|TRBD1|TRBV29-1
TGCAGCGCGCGAGACAGGGGCCACGAGCAGTACTTC
CSARDRGHEQYF
>.|TRBJ2-7|TRBD2|TRBV6-5
TGTGCCAGCAGTTCCATAGCGGGGTCCGTCTACGAGCAGTACTTC
CASSSIAGSVYEQYF
>.|TRBJ2-2|.|TRBV30
TGTGCCTGGAACCGGGAGAGTAGCGGGGAGCTGTTTTTT
CAWNRESSGELFF